This record covers a single TCR beta chain. Its target is unknown. From the RT-PCR reads, TCRdb called clonotypes with MiXCR, one entry per CDR3 protein. Among 600,000 to 700,000 distinct CDR3 sequences listed, 13% to 15% were seen once. Germline trimming cut 4 bases from V and 8 bases from J; bases unmatched to any gene: 7. Germline CDR1 is KGHSH and CDR2 is LQKENI. The length of the CDR3 is 14 residues. The data originate from a study of response to subunit inactivated influenza vaccine. Study-level results: Every seasonal influenza vaccination brings in few new T cells, the authors suggested.

The chain has TRBV18 and TRBJ2-1; TRBD1 aligns across 8 bases. Sequencing was performed on PBMCs from blood, taken roughly 15 days before vaccination. This sequence originates from a man aged 45-65 years who received an inactivated influenza vaccine. The CDR3 region is CASSLRQGMDEQFF. The CDR3 nucleotides are TGTGCCAGCTCACTCCGACAGGGGATGGATGAGCAGTTCTTC.